Below, one T cell receptor beta chain is given with its context. Its antigen is unidentified. This sample was taken from a study of Tregs in tolerant kidney transplant recipients. Study results and caveats: Findings come from small patient numbers and require larger validation. The most relevant donor-specific Treg TCRbeta repertoire apparently came from expansion with activated donor B cells. Biological reproducibility was not directly addressed in this study.

Unstimulated regulatory T cells (CD4+CD25+CD127-), CD4+CD25- non-regulatory cells, CD4 and CD8 cells were FACS-sorted from thawed PBMCs. Only in-frame clones appear in the TCRdb table, and some are missing; sequencing was by immunoSEQ multiplex PCR. Of 240,000 or so clones in the sample, roughly 80% are singletons; the top ten hold around 0.6%. This CDR3 contains 14 residues. CDR1 is SGHTA, CDR2 FQGNSA, per germline. Deletions cut 5 bases from V and 6 bases from J, with 14 bases between. The specimen was CD4+ T cells from blood. V is TRBV7-2 and J is TRBJ2-1; possibly TRBD1 or TRBD2 for D (6 bases each). This sequence originates from a human donor in good health. CDR3 sequence (DNA): TGTGCCAGCAGCACGGGGGCTTCCCGCAATGAGCAGTTCTTC. Translation gives CASSTGASRNEQFF.